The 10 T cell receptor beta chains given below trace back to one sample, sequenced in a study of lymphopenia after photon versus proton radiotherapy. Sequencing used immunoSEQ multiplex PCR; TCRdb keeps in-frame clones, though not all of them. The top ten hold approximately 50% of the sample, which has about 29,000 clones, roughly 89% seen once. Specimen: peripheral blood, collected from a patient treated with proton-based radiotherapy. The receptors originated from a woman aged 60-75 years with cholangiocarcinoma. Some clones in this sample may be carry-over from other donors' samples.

The chain's CDR3 is CASSPLQLSELQTDTQYF. CDR3 nucleotide sequence: TGTGCCAGCTCACCATTACAGCTTAGCGAACTGCAGACAGATACGCAGTATTTT. The chain employs TRBV18 and TRBJ2-3; tentative D call: TRBD2 (5 bases). Trimming left V 2 bases short and J 3 bases short, with 21 bases between. Germline V gives CDR1 KGHSH, CDR2 LQKENI. The CDR3 has 18 residues.

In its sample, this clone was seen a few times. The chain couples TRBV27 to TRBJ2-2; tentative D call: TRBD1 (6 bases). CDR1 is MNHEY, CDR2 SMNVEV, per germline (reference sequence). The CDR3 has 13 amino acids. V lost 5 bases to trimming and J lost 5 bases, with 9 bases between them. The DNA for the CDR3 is TGTGCCAGCAGTCCAGGGGATACCGGGGAGCTGTTTTTT. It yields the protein CASSPGDTGELFF.

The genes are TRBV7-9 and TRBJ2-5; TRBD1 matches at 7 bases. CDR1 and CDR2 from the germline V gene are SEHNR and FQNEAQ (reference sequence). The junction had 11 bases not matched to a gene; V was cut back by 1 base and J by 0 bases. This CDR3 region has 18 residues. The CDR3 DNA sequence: TGTGCCAGCAGCTTAGTAAAAACAGGGGCCCACCACCAAGAGACCCAGTACTTC. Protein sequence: CASSLVKTGAHHQETQYF.

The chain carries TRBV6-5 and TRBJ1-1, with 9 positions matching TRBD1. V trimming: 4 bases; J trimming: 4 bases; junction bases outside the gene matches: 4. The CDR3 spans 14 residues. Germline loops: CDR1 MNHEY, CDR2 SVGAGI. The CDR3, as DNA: TGTGCCAGCAGTTTCGGACAGGGGAGCACTGAAGCTTTCTTT. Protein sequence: CASSFGQGSTEAFF.

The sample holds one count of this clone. CDR3 protein: CASSLARVGLTGNTIYF. CDR3 bases: TGTGCCAGCAGCTTAGCCAGGGTGGGTTTGACTGGAAACACCATATATTTT. The chain uses TRBV13 and TRBJ1-3; the D gene is possibly TRBD1 (5 bases). Germline CDR1 PRHDT, CDR2 FYEKMQ (reference sequence). The CDR3 has 17 residues. Deletions cut 1 base from V and 2 bases from J, with 15 bases between.

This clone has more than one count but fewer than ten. In nucleotides, the CDR3 is TGTGCCAGCCACACAGGCCCTTACACTGAAGCTTTCTTT. Translated: CASHTGPYTEAFF. The chain joins TRBV7-9 to TRBJ1-1; the D gene is possibly TRBD1 (5 bases). This CDR3 comprises 13 residues. Per the germline V gene, CDR1 is SEHNR and CDR2 is FQNEAQ (reference sequence). V lost 8 bases to trimming and J lost 3 bases, with 13 bases between them.

CDR3 sequence (DNA): TGCGCCAGCAGCTTGTGGTTAGCGGCTCAAAATTCTTACGAGCAGTACTTC. It translates to CASSLWLAAQNSYEQYF. This rearrangement joins TRBV5-1 to TRBJ2-7; possibly TRBD2 for D (6 bases). V was trimmed by 1 base and J by 4 bases, leaving 21 bases between them. The CDR3 runs 17 residues. The germline V gene encodes CDR1 SGHRS and CDR2 YFSETQ.

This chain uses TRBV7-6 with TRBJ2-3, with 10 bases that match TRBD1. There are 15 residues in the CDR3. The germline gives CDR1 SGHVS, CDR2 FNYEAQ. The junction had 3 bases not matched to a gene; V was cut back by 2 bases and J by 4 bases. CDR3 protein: CASSLWTGGPDTQYF. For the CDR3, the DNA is TGTGCCAGCAGCTTATGGACAGGGGGACCAGATACGCAGTATTTT.

The chain's CDR3 is CASRPTPVSGGNTEAFF. The CDR3 bases are TGTGCCAGCAGACCAACGCCCGTCTCGGGGGGTAACACTGAAGCTTTCTTT. V is TRBV4-2 and J is TRBJ1-1; TRBD1 might be the D (5 bases). Looked up from germline, CDR1 is LGHNA and CDR2 is YNFKEQ. The ends were cut back, 6 bases at V and 2 bases at J, with 22 bases in the middle. The CDR3 length is 17 residues.

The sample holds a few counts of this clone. This CDR3 is CASSFSRGIYYNEQFF. CDR3 bases: TGTGCCAGCAGCTTTAGTAGGGGGATTTATTACAATGAGCAGTTCTTC. The chain couples TRBV7-2 to TRBJ2-1, with D possibly TRBD1 on 6 matching bases. CDR3 length: 16 residues. CDR1 SGHTA and CDR2 FQGNSA come from the germline V gene. The V end lost 3 bases, the J end lost 4 bases, and 16 bases lay between the germline ends.